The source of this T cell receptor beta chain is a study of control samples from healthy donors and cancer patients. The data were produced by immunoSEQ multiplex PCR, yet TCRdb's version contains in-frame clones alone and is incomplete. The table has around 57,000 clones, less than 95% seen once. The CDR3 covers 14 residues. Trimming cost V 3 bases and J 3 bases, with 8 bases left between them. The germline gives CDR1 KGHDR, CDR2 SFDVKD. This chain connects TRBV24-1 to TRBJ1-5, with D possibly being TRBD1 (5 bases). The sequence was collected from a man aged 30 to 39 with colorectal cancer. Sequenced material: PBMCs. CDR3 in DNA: TGTGCCACCAGTGATACAGGTGACAATCAGCCCCAGCATTTT. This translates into CATSDTGDNQPQHF.